This T cell receptor (beta chain) came from a study of OX40 agonist ivuxolimab in advanced cancers. Study in general: Participants averaged approximately 65 years of age (range roughly 23 to 90) and were around 80% male.

Data came from immunoSEQ multiplex PCR; TCRdb stores just in-frame clones and leaves some out. This repertoire shows under 90,000 clones, just over 90% found once; its top ten account for roughly an eighth. As for this clone: Its antigen is currently unknown.

Germline V gene sequence: CDR1 MGHRA, CDR2 YSYEKL. There are 18 residues in the CDR3. J was trimmed by 0 bases and V by 4 bases; bases with no gene match: 8. Study-level findings and limits: At 0.1 to 3.0 mg/kg and by week 6, clonal expansion occurred in CD4+ and CD8+ blood T cells. Low normalized clonal expansion also occurred in some nonresponding patients.

The sequencing used CD4+ or CD8+ T cells sorted from blood, collected in a trial of the OX40 agonist ivuxolimab. The chain employs TRBV4-1 and TRBJ1-4, with TRBD1 matching over 10 bases. This TCR was recovered from an adult with an advanced solid tumor such as melanoma, head and neck, liver or kidney cancer. Here the CDR3 reads CASSPRPGQGTTNEKLFF. The CDR3, as DNA: TGCGCCAGCAGCCCACGCCCGGGACAGGGGACAACTAATGAAAAACTGTTTTTT.